These 26 T cell receptor beta chains originate from one sample sequenced in a study of T cell responses to AZD1222 COVID-19 vaccine. Sequencing was performed with immunoSEQ multiplex PCR; in TCRdb, only in-frame clones are kept and a portion is missing. The data contain over 90,000 clones, approximately 88% of them singletons. Here the sequenced sample was peripheral blood, taken on day 0 of AZD1222 vaccination. Source of these receptors: an adult in good health.

The chain recombines TRBV4-3 with TRBJ2-7, with D possibly being TRBD1 (6 bases). Trimming shortened V by 0 bases and J by 1 base, and 10 bases separated the two germline ends. The CDR3 is 15 amino acids. Germline CDR1 is LGHNA and CDR2 is YSLEER. The CDR3 DNA is TGCGCCAGCAGCCAAGATATAGGGGGTTCCTACGAGCAGTACGTC. Amino acids: CASSQDIGGSYEQYV.

The chain joins TRBV24-1 to TRBJ2-1; 8 positions match TRBD2. Germline V gene sequence: CDR1 KGHDR, CDR2 SFDVKD. The CDR3 covers 16 residues. Trimming at V came to 4 bases and at J to 5 bases, leaving 9 bases not matched to a gene. The CDR3 protein is CATSETLAAPNNEQFF. CDR3 DNA sequence: TGTGCCACCAGTGAAACACTAGCGGCACCTAACAATGAGCAGTTCTTC.

The chain carries TRBV5-5 and TRBJ1-5; D is unclear. Trimming pared 1 base from V and 2 bases from J, leaving 13 bases between. The CDR3 spans 16 residues. Germline V gene lookup returns CDR1 SGHKS and CDR2 YYEKEE (reference sequence). As DNA, the CDR3 is TGTGCCAGCAGCTTGAAATTTTCAGTGGGCAATCAGCCCCAGCATTTT. Translation gives CASSLKFSVGNQPQHF.

This clone was seen only a few times. The chain employs TRBV7-2 and TRBJ1-4; D ambiguous. Germline values: CDR1 SGHTA, CDR2 FQGNSA. Trimming took off 3 bases at V and 1 base at J, with 21 bases between the two ends. This CDR3 is 19 amino acids long. The CDR3 coding sequence is TGTGCCAGCAGCTTTGGCTCGGGTACTATCGGGGTAACTAATGAAAAACTGTTTTTT. Its translation: CASSFGSGTIGVTNEKLFF.

The CDR3 reads CASSEGGQGAEAFF. The CDR3 region has the DNA TGTGCCAGCAGTGAAGGAGGACAGGGGGCCGAGGCTTTCTTT. This sequence joins TRBV6-1 and TRBJ1-1; the match to TRBD1 covers 11 bases. With 1 base clipped from V and 11 bases from J, the junction kept 6 bases outside the gene matches. The CDR3 extends over 14 amino acids. Germline values: CDR1 MNHNS, CDR2 SASEGT.

V usage is TRBV5-1 and J usage is TRBJ1-5; D call uncertain. The length of the CDR3 is 13 residues. CDR1 is SGHRS and CDR2 is YFSETQ in the germline V gene. Trimming pared 0 bases from V and 9 bases from J, leaving 10 bases between. The CDR3 spells CASSLAAPPPQHF. The CDR3 bases are TGCGCCAGCAGCTTGGCGGCGCCACCGCCCCAGCATTTT.

This clone appeared once. The chain is built from TRBV10-3 and TRBJ1-5, with D tentatively TRBD1 (6 bases). The CDR3 is 15 amino acids. Trimming left V 0 bases short and J 4 bases short, with 10 bases between. The germline V gene has CDR1 ENHRY and CDR2 SYGVKD. DNA of the CDR3: TGTGCCATCAGTGAGTCGGGGACAAGTAATCAGCCCCAGCATTTT. Residues: CAISESGTSNQPQHF.

The chain couples TRBV28 to TRBJ1-1, with D tentatively TRBD1 (6 bases). This CDR3 has 13 residues. Germline values: CDR1 MDHEN, CDR2 SYDVKM. The V and J ends lost 3 bases and 7 bases respectively, with 12 bases between them. DNA of the CDR3: TGTGCCAGCAGTTTCCACGGCAGGGGTGAAGCTTTCTTT. It yields the protein CASSFHGRGEAFF.

The chain employs TRBV24-1 and TRBJ2-3; D may be TRBD2 (5 bases). The CDR3 totals 15 residues. V lost 6 bases to trimming and J lost 4 bases, with 16 bases between them. The germline CDR1 and CDR2 sequences are KGHDR and SFDVKD. CDR3: CATSLTPNSADTQYF. DNA for the CDR3: TGTGCCACCAGTCTGACCCCGAATAGCGCAGATACGCAGTATTTT.

The rearrangement uses TRBV7-2 and TRBJ2-6; D may be TRBD1 or TRBD2 (5 bases each). Trimming stripped 2 bases from V and 0 bases from J, with 8 bases between. The CDR3 covers 16 residues. In germline, CDR1 is SGHTA, CDR2 FQGNSA. The CDR3 protein is CASSLTRGSGANVLTF. As DNA, the CDR3 is TGTGCCAGCAGCTTAACTAGGGGCTCTGGGGCCAACGTCCTGACTTTC.

This chain links TRBV5-6 with TRBJ1-2; D is unclear. Germline V lookup: CDR1 SGHDT, CDR2 YYEEEE. With 2 bases removed from V and 8 bases from J, the gap between germline ends came to 7 bases. This CDR3 contains 11 residues. The DNA for the CDR3 is TGTGCCAGCAGCTTAAAATACGGCTACACCTTC. As protein: CASSLKYGYTF.

CDR3 nucleotide sequence: TGCGCCAGCAGCCAACCGACGACACGAGGGCAGGGCTACACCTTC. It is translated as CASSQPTTRGQGYTF. The chain carries TRBV4-3 and TRBJ1-2; D is undetermined. Germline assignment: CDR1 LGHNA and CDR2 YSLEER. V was cut by 2 bases and J by 8 bases, with 18 bases left in between. The CDR3 is 15 amino acids.

This clone was observed a handful of times. V is TRBV10-2 and J is TRBJ1-1, with D perhaps matching TRBD1 (5 bases). V was pared by 4 bases and J by 1 base, with 13 bases between. Germline CDR1 and CDR2: WSHSY and SAAADI. There are 15 residues in the CDR3. The CDR3 DNA follows: TGCGCCAGCAGTGTAAGGGGAGCGGAGAACACTGAAGCTTTCTTT. It specifies CASSVRGAENTEAFF.

This clone was detected only once. CDR3 sequence (DNA): TGTGCCAGCAGCTTAGGCGGGAGGATGGAGACCCAGTACTTC. Encoded protein: CASSLGGRMETQYF. The chain carries TRBV7-3 and TRBJ2-5, with TRBD2 matching 8 bases. This CDR3 is 14 amino acids long. V trimming: 2 bases; J trimming: 5 bases; junction bases outside the gene matches: 4. Looked up from germline, CDR1 is SGHTA and CDR2 is FQGTGA. Together with reference TRBV7-3 and TRBJ2-5, the CDR3 gives the full variable domain: GAGVSQTPSNKVTEKGKYVELRCDPISGHTALYWYRQSLGQGPEFLIYFQGTGAADDSGLPNDRFFAVRPEGSVSTLKIQRTERGDSAVYLCASSLGGRMETQYFGPGTRLLVL.

The chain is built from TRBV15 and TRBJ1-1, with 7 bases aligning to TRBD1. The CDR3 spans 13 residues. J gave up 8 bases and V 7 bases, and 10 bases lay outside the gene matches. Looked up from germline, CDR1 is LNHNV and CDR2 is YYDKDF (reference sequence). The CDR3 reads CATTPGQLQEAFF. The CDR3 DNA is TGTGCCACCACTCCGGGACAGCTACAAGAAGCTTTCTTT.

This sequence joins TRBV4-3 and TRBJ1-6, with 7 bases identical to TRBD1. This CDR3 is 14 amino acids long. The germline V gene has CDR1 LGHNA and CDR2 YSLEER. V gave up 1 base and J gave up 8 bases; unmatched junction bases: 2. In nucleotides, the CDR3 is TGCGCCAGCAGCCAAGGGGACAGTGATTCACCCCTCCACTTT. Its translation is CASSQGDSDSPLHF.

This clone has only one observation. The chain carries TRBV4-3 and TRBJ2-1; either TRBD1 or TRBD2 may supply D (6 bases each). The CDR3 runs 16 residues. The V and J ends lost 4 bases and 1 base respectively, with 14 bases between them. Per germline, CDR1 LGHNA and CDR2 YSLEER. The CDR3, as DNA: TGCGCCAGCAGCCGCGGGGCAGGGGATTCCTACAATGAGCAGTTCTTC. This encodes CASSRGAGDSYNEQFF.

In regard to this clone: A read error may account for a junction end that differs from germline. The chain joins TRBV7-7 to TRBJ1-5; D remains ambiguous. CDR1 is SSHAT, CDR2 FNYEAQ, per germline (reference sequence). This CDR3 region has 16 residues. CDR3 sequence: CASSFPQKGRGQPQHF. The CDR3 bases are TGTGCTAGCAGCTTTCCCCAGAAGGGCCGTGGCCAGCCCCAGCATTTT.

The chain links TRBV6-5 to TRBJ1-5; D perhaps matches TRBD1 (5 bases). Trimming took 6 bases from V and 7 from J, leaving 13 bases between them. This CDR3 is built from 13 residues. Germline values: CDR1 MNHEY, CDR2 SVGAGI. The CDR3: CASRPRGSQPQHF. The CDR3, as DNA: TGTGCCAGCAGACCTAGGGGATCGCAGCCCCAGCATTTT.

The chain has TRBV7-2 and TRBJ1-2, with D perhaps matching TRBD1 (6 bases). V dropped 5 bases and J dropped 5 bases, with 12 bases sitting between them. The CDR3 is made up of 13 amino acids. Germline values: CDR1 SGHTA, CDR2 FQGNSA. CDR3: CASSPQGNYGYTF. In nucleotides, the CDR3 is TGTGCCAGCAGCCCACAGGGAAATTATGGCTACACCTTC.

The chain links TRBV10-3 to TRBJ1-1; unclear D gene. Germline CDR1 ENHRY, CDR2 SYGVKD. V was clipped by 4 bases and J by 0 bases, with 6 bases between them. CDR3 length: 13 amino acids. CDR3 protein: CAISAGVNTEAFF. The CDR3 DNA is TGTGCCATCAGTGCCGGAGTGAACACTGAAGCTTTCTTT.

CDR3 amino acids: CASSYVGQGEAFF. The CDR3 DNA reads TGTGCCAGCAGTTACGTGGGACAGGGTGAAGCTTTCTTT. The chain is built from TRBV6-5 and TRBJ1-1; TRBD1 aligns across 9 bases. V lost 2 bases to trimming and J lost 7 bases; unmatched junction nucleotides: 2. CDR3 size: 13 residues. CDR1 MNHEY and CDR2 SVGAGI come from the germline V gene.

The gene calls are TRBV13 and TRBJ2-3; no reliable D call. This CDR3 has 13 residues. The V gene's germline CDR1 is PRHDT and CDR2 FYEKMQ (reference sequence). V lost 5 bases to trimming and J lost 4 bases, with 10 bases between them. The CDR3 sequence: CASSPERSDTQYF. CDR3 DNA: TGTGCCAGCAGCCCGGAAAGGTCAGATACGCAGTATTTT.

The rearrangement links TRBV27 to TRBJ1-6; 7 bases agree with TRBD1. The CDR3 loop spans 14 amino acids. Trimming at V came to 3 bases and at J to 8 bases, leaving 4 bases not matched to a gene. Germline V gene sequence: CDR1 MNHEY, CDR2 SMNVEV (reference sequence). This CDR3 reads CASSFDRDYSPLHF. The CDR3 DNA sequence: TGTGCCAGCAGTTTTGACAGGGACTATTCACCCCTCCACTTT.

The rearrangement links TRBV20-1 to TRBJ1-1; D remains unclear. The CDR3 has 12 residues. Germline loops: CDR1 DFQATT, CDR2 SNEGSKA (reference sequence). V lost 3 bases to trimming and J lost 4 bases, with 9 bases between them. In nucleotides, the CDR3 is TGCAGTGCTAGTGACGCGGGCACTGAAGCTTTCTTT. Its translation: CSASDAGTEAFF.

As regards this clone: One end of the junction fails to match germline, which may point to a read error. This sequence joins TRBV20-1 and TRBJ2-1; 9 bases agree with TRBD2. This CDR3 spans 9 amino acids. Per the germline V gene, CDR1 is DFQATT and CDR2 is SNEGSKA (reference sequence). The CDR3 loop is CSTSGEQFF. CDR3 coding DNA: TGCAGTACTAGCGGGGAGCAGTTCTTC.